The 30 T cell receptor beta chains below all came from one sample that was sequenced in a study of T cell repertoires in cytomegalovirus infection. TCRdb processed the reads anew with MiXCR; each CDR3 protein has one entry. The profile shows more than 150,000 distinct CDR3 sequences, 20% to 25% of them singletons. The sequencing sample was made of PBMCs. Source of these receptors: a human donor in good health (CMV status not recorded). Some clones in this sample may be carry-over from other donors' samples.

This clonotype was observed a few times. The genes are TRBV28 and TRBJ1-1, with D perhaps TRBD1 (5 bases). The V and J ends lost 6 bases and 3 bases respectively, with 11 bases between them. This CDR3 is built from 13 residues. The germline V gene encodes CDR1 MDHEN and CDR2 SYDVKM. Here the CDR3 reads CASRQPGDTEAFF. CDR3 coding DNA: TGTGCCAGCAGGCAACCGGGGGACACTGAAGCTTTCTTT. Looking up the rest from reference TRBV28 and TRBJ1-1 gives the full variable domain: DVKVTQSSRYLVKRTGEKVFLECVQDMDHENMFWYRQDPGLGLRLIYFSYDVKMKEKGDIPEGYSVSREKKERFSLILESASTNQTSMYLCASRQPGDTEAFFGQGTRLTVV.

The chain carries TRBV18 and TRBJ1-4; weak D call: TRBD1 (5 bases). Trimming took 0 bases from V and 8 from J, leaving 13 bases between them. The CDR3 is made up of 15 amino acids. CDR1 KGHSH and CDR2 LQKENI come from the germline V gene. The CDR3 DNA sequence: TGTGCCAGCTCACCACCTCCCGGACACCCAGAAAAACTGTTTTTT. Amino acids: CASSPPPGHPEKLFF.

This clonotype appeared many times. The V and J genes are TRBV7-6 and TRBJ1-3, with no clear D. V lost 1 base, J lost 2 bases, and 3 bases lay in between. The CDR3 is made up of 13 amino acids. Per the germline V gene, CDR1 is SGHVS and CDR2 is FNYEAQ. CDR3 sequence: CASSLEAGNTIYF. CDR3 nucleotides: TGTGCCAGCAGCTTAGAGGCTGGAAACACCATATATTTT.

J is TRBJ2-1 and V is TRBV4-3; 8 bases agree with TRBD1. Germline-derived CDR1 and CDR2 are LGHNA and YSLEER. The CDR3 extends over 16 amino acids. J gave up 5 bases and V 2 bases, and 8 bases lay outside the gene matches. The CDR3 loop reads CASSQLQGGPNNEQFF. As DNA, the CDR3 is TGCGCCAGCAGCCAACTACAGGGGGGCCCTAACAATGAGCAGTTCTTC.

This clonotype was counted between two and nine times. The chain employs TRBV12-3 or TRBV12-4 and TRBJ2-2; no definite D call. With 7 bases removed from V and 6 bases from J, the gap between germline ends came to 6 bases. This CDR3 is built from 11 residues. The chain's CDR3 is CASTMAGELFF. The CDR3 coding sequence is TGTGCCAGCACCATGGCCGGGGAGCTGTTTTTT.

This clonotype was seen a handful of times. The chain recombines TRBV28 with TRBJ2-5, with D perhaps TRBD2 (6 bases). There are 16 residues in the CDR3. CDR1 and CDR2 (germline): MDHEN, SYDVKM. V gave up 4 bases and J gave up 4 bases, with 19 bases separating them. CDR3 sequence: CASSSHGGAIRETQYF. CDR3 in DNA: TGTGCCAGCAGTTCCCACGGGGGAGCAATAAGAGAGACCCAGTACTTC.

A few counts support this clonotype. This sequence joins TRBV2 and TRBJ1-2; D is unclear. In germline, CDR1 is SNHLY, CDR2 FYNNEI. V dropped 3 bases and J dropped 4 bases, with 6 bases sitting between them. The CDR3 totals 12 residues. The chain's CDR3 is CASSETVYGYTF. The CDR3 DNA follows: TGTGCCAGCAGTGAGACGGTCTATGGCTACACCTTC.

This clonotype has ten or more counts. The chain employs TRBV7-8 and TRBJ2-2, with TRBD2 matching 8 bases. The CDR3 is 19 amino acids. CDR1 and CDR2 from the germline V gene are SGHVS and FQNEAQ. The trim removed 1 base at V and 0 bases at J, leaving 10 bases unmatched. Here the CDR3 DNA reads TGTGCCAGCAGCTTAGGGAGTAGCGGGGATCCCACGAACACCGGGGAGCTGTTTTTT. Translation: CASSLGSSGDPTNTGELFF.

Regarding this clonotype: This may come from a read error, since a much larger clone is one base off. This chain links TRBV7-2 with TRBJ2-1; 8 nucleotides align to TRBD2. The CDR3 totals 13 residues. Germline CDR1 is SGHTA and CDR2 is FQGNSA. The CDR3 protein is CASSSGANNERFF. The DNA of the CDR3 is TGTGCCAGCAGTAGCGGGGCTAACAATGAGCGGTTCTTC.

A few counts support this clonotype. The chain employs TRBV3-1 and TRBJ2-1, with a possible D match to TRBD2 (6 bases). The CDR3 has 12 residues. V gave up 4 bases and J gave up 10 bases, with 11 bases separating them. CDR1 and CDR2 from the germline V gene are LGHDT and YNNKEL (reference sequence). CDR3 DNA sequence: TGTGCCAGCAGCCTTCCTAGCGACGAGCAGTTCTTC. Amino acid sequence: CASSLPSDEQFF.

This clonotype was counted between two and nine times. The CDR3 loop reads CASKPGTGFDTQYF. The CDR3 DNA follows: TGTGCCAGCAAACCCGGGACAGGGTTCGATACGCAGTATTTT. The chain uses TRBV28 and TRBJ2-3; 9 bases fit TRBD1. The V gene end was trimmed by 7 bases and the J gene end by 6 bases; junction bases not matched to a gene: 8. Germline lookup yields CDR1 MDHEN and CDR2 SYDVKM. There are 14 residues in the CDR3.

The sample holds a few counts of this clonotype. The CDR3 here is CSALTENTEAFF. The CDR3 DNA reads TGCAGTGCCCTTACAGAAAACACTGAAGCTTTCTTT. V usage is TRBV20-1 and J usage is TRBJ1-1; D not certain. CDR1 and CDR2 from the germline V gene are DFQATT and SNEGSKA (reference sequence). V lost 6 bases to trimming and J lost 2 bases, with 10 bases between them. This CDR3 contains 12 residues.

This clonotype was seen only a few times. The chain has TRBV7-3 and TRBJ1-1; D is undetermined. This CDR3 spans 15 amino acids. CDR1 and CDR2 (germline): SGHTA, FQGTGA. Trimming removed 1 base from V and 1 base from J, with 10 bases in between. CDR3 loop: CASSLNNIWNTEAFF. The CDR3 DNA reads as TGTGCCAGCAGCTTAAATAACATTTGGAACACTGAAGCTTTCTTT.

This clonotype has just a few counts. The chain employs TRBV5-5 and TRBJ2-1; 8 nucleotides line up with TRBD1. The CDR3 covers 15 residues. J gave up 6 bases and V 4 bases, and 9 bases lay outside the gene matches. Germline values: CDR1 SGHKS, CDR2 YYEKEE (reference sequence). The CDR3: CASSLRWTGINEQFF. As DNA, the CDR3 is TGTGCCAGCAGCCTCCGTTGGACAGGGATCAATGAGCAGTTCTTC.

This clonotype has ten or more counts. This CDR3 is CASSLNVRGAKNIQYF. The CDR3 region has the DNA TGTGCCAGCAGCCTAAATGTCCGGGGGGCCAAAAACATTCAGTACTTC. The rearrangement links TRBV7-2 to TRBJ2-4, with D maybe TRBD2 (6 bases). Trimming cost V 5 bases and J 1 base, with 15 bases left between them. Germline values: CDR1 SGHTA, CDR2 FQGNSA. The CDR3 has 16 residues.

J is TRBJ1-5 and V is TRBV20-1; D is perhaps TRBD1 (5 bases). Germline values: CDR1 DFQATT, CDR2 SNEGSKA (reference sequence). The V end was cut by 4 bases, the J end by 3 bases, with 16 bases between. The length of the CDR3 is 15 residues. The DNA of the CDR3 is TGCAGTGCTACCCAGGGAGGGACTGCCAATCAGCCCCAGCATTTT. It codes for CSATQGGTANQPQHF.

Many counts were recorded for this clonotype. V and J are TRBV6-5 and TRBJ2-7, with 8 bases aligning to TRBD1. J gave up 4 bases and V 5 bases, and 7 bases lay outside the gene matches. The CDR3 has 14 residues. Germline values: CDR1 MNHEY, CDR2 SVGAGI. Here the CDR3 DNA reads TGTGCCAGCAGTCCCCGGACAGGGAGGTACGAGCAGTACTTC. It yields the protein CASSPRTGRYEQYF.

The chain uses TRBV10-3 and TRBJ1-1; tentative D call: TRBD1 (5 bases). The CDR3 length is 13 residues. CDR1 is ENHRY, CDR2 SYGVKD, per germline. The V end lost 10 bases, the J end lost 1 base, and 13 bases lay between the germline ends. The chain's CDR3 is CATRGGENTEAFF. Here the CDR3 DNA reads TGTGCCACACGGGGGGGAGAGAACACTGAAGCTTTCTTT.

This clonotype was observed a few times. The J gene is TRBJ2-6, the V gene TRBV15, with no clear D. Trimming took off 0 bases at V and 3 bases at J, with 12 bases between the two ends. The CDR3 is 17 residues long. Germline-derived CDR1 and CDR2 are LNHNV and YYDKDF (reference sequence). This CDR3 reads CATSREGVWVGANVLTF. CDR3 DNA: TGTGCCACCAGCAGAGAAGGTGTCTGGGTTGGGGCCAACGTCCTGACTTTC.

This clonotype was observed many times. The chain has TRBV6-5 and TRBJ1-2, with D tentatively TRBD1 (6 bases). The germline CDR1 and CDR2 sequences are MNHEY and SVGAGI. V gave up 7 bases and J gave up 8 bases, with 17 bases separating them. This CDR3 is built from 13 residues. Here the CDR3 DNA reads TGTGCCAGCACCGATCCGGGGGGCAAGGGCTACACCTTC. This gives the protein CASTDPGGKGYTF.

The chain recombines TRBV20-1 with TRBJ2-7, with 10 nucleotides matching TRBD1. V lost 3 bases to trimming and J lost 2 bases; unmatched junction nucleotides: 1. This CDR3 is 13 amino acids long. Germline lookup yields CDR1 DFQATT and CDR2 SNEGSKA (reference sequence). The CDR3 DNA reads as TGCAGTGCTAGGGGACAGGGGCCCTACGAGCAGTACTTC. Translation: CSARGQGPYEQYF.

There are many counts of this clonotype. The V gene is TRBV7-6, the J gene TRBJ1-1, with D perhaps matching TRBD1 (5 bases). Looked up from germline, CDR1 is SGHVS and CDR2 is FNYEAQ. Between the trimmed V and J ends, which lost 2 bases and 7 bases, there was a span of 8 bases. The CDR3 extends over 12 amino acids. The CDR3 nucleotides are TGTGCCAGCAGCTTAACTCAGGGTGAAGCTTTCTTT. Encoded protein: CASSLTQGEAFF.

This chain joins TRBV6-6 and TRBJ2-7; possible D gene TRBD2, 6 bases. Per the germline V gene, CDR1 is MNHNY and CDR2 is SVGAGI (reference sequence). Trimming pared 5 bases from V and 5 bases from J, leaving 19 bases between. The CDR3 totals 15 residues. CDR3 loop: CASSPPGTQKDEQYF. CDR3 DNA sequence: TGTGCCAGCAGTCCCCCCGGGACTCAGAAAGACGAGCAGTACTTC.

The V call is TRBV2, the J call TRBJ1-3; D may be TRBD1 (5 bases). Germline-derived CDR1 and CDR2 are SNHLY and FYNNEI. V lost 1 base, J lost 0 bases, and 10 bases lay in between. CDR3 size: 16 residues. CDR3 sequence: CASSEGQPSSGNTIYF. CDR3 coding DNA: TGTGCCAGCAGTGAAGGACAGCCGAGCTCTGGAAACACCATATATTTT.

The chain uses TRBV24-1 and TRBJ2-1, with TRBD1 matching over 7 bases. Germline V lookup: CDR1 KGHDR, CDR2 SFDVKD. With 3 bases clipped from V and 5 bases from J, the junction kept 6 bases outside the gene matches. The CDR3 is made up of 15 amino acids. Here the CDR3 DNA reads TGTGCCACCAGTGATCTAGGGACAGTTAACAATGAGCAGTTCTTC. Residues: CATSDLGTVNNEQFF.

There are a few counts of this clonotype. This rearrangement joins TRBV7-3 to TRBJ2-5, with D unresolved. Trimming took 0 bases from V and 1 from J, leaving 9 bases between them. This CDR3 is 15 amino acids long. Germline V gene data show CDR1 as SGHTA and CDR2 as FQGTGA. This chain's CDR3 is CASSLTSYSQETQYF. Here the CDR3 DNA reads TGTGCCAGCAGCTTAACTAGTTACAGCCAAGAGACCCAGTACTTC. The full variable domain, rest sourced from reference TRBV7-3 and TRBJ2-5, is GAGVSQTPSNKVTEKGKYVELRCDPISGHTALYWYRQSLGQGPEFLIYFQGTGAADDSGLPNDRFFAVRPEGSVSTLKIQRTERGDSAVYLCASSLTSYSQETQYFGPGTRLLVL.

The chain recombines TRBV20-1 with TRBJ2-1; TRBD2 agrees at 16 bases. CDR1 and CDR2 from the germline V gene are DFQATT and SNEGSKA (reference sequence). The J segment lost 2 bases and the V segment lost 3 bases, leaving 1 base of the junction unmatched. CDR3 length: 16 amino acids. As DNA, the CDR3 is TGCAGTGCTAGGGGGACTAGCGGGAGGGCCTACAATGAGCAGTTCTTC. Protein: CSARGTSGRAYNEQFF.

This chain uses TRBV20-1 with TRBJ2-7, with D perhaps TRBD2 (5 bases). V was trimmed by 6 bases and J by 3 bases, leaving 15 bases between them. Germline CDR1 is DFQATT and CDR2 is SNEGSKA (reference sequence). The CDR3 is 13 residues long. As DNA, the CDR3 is TGCAGTGCCCCGCGCCTAGCCGACTACGAGCAGTACTTC. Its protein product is CSAPRLADYEQYF.

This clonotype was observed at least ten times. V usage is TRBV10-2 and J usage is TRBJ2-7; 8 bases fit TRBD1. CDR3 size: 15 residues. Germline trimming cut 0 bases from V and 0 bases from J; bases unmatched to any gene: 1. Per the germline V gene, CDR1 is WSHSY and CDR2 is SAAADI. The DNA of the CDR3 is TGCGCCAGCAGTGAGTCGGGACAGGTCTCCTACGAGCAGTACTTC. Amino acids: CASSESGQVSYEQYF.

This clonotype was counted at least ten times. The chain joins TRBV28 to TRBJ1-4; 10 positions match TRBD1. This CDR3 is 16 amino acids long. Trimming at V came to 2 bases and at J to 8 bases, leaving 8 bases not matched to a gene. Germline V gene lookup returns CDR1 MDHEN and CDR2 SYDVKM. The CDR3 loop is CASSLATGGLEEKLFF. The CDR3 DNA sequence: TGTGCCAGCAGTTTAGCGACAGGGGGCTTGGAAGAAAAACTGTTTTTT.